Each of the 32 T cell receptor beta chains below was sequenced from the same sample in a study of T cell responses to AZD1222 COVID-19 vaccine. Libraries were prepared by immunoSEQ multiplex PCR; TCRdb keeps only in-frame clonotypes and omits some of them. The sample lists tens of thousands of clones, 85% to 90% occurring once. The source material was peripheral blood, sampled on day 0 of MenACWY control vaccination. The receptors shown here come from an adult in good health.

The genes are TRBV4-2 and TRBJ1-4; 10 bases fit TRBD1. Losses at the gene ends were 0 bases for V and 10 bases for J; bases not matched to a gene: 5. CDR3 size: 15 residues. Germline loops: CDR1 LGHNA, CDR2 YNFKEQ. The CDR3: CASSQETGGQGKLFF. In DNA form, the CDR3 reads TGTGCCAGCAGCCAAGAGACAGGGGGCCAGGGAAAACTGTTTTTT.

This chain joins TRBV6-6 and TRBJ1-3; TRBD1 might be the D (5 bases). In germline, CDR1 is MNHNY, CDR2 SVGAGI (reference sequence). Trimming left V 6 bases short and J 3 bases short, with 15 bases between. CDR3 length: 15 amino acids. CDR3 loop: CASRTPGGFGNTIYF. DNA for the CDR3: TGTGCCAGCAGAACGCCCGGGGGGTTTGGAAACACCATATATTTT.

The genes are TRBV11-3 and TRBJ1-1; D call uncertain. This CDR3 is 15 amino acids long. Per the germline V gene, CDR1 is SGHNT and CDR2 is YENEEA. Trimming removed 1 base at V and 5 bases at J, with 14 bases between. CDR3 loop: CASSLGPGRGTEAFF. DNA of the CDR3: TGTGCCAGCAGCTTAGGCCCGGGTCGAGGAACTGAAGCTTTCTTT.

This clone was seen once. The chain carries TRBV10-3 and TRBJ2-7; D remains unclear. The CDR3 consists of 15 residues. The V gene's germline CDR1 is ENHRY and CDR2 SYGVKD. Trimming cost V 4 bases and J 10 bases, with 23 bases left between them. This CDR3 is CAISAETLARSEQYF. CDR3 DNA sequence: TGTGCCATCAGTGCGGAGACCCTGGCCAGGTCAGAACAGTACTTC.

J is TRBJ2-2 and V is TRBV18; no reliable D call. The ends were cut back, 2 bases at V and 4 bases at J, with 11 bases in the middle. The germline V gene encodes CDR1 KGHSH and CDR2 LQKENI. The length of the CDR3 is 15 residues. The CDR3 is CASSPYGDPTGELFF. The CDR3 region has the DNA TGTGCCAGCTCACCATACGGCGACCCCACCGGGGAGCTGTTTTTT.

This chain connects TRBV5-8 to TRBJ1-2; perhaps TRBD1 as D (5 bases). CDR3 size: 14 residues. V was clipped by 3 bases and J by 4 bases, with 13 bases between them. CDR1 and CDR2 from the germline V gene are SGHTS and YDEGEE. The CDR3 sequence: CASSSRPGAYGYTF. CDR3 coding DNA: TGTGCCAGCAGCTCGCGACCCGGGGCCTATGGCTACACCTTC.

The chain combines TRBV29-1 with TRBJ1-1, with a tentative D call TRBD1 (5 bases). This CDR3 has 13 residues. Trimming pared 4 bases from V and 1 base from J, leaving 10 bases between. The germline gives CDR1 SQVTM, CDR2 ANQGSEA. CDR3 residues: CSVVGATNTEAFF. CDR3 in DNA: TGCAGCGTTGTCGGGGCAACGAACACTGAAGCTTTCTTT.

This clone was recorded only once. The rearrangement links TRBV28 to TRBJ1-4; D may be TRBD1 (5 bases). The V gene's germline CDR1 is MDHEN and CDR2 SYDVKM. There are 11 residues in the CDR3. V was shortened by 2 bases and J by 10 bases, with 5 bases between the two germline ends. In DNA form, the CDR3 reads TGTGCCAGCAGTTTAGACAGAAAACTGTTTTTT. Its protein is CASSLDRKLFF.

The chain uses TRBV30 and TRBJ2-7; 8 positions agree with TRBD1. V lost 0 bases to trimming and J lost 2 bases; unmatched junction nucleotides: 6. The CDR3 contains 15 residues. Per germline, CDR1 GTSNPN and CDR2 SVGIG (reference sequence). The CDR3 DNA sequence: TGTGCCTGGAGTGTACCCCGGACAGGGACCTACGAGCAGTACTTC. Translation: CAWSVPRTGTYEQYF.

The chain carries TRBV6-2 or TRBV6-3 and TRBJ2-5, with 10 bases fitting TRBD2. The germline gives CDR1 MNHEY, CDR2 SVGEGT. This CDR3 has 16 residues. V lost 2 bases to trimming and J lost 5 bases; unmatched junction nucleotides: 8. DNA of the CDR3: TGTGCCAGCAGTTACAGTCTAGCGGGGGTCGAGGAGACCCAGTACTTC. Translating gives CASSYSLAGVEETQYF.

The chain couples TRBV6-6 to TRBJ1-5; TRBD1 matches at 12 bases. The V gene's germline CDR1 is MNHNY and CDR2 SVGAGI (reference sequence). V gave up 7 bases and J gave up 7 bases; unmatched junction bases: 8. The CDR3 totals 15 residues. The CDR3 here is CASKPGQGAYQPQHF. Here the CDR3 DNA reads TGTGCCAGCAAGCCGGGACAGGGGGCATACCAGCCCCAGCATTTT.

This chain links TRBV5-8 with TRBJ1-2, with D tentatively TRBD1 (6 bases). V was pared by 1 base and J by 0 bases, with 19 bases between. The CDR3 runs 18 residues. Germline CDR1 SGHTS, CDR2 YDEGEE. The CDR3 region has the DNA TGTGCCAGCAGCTTGTCACCTGGCAGGGGAAGAGCTAACTATGGCTACACCTTC. Residues: CASSLSPGRGRANYGYTF.

V usage is TRBV4-2 and J usage is TRBJ1-2; no clear D. The CDR3 runs to 12 residues. Germline-derived CDR1 and CDR2 are LGHNA and YNFKEQ. Between the trimmed V and J ends, which lost 8 bases and 7 bases, there was a span of 14 bases. CDR3 sequence: CASANGVSGYTF. CDR3 nucleotides: TGTGCCAGCGCCAATGGGGTGAGTGGCTACACCTTC.

The V gene is TRBV27, the J gene TRBJ1-4, with D possibly TRBD1 on 6 matching bases. The CDR3 runs to 13 residues. V gave up 6 bases and J gave up 2 bases, with 7 bases separating them. Germline-derived CDR1 and CDR2 are MNHEY and SMNVEV (reference sequence). CDR3 sequence: CASRQGTNEKLFF. The CDR3 DNA follows: TGTGCCAGCAGACAGGGCACTAATGAAAAACTGTTTTTT.

This chain links TRBV19 with TRBJ1-1; no definite D call. V dropped 7 bases and J dropped 0 bases, with 9 bases sitting between them. The CDR3 runs to 13 residues. The germline V gene encodes CDR1 LNHDA and CDR2 SQIVND (reference sequence). The CDR3 DNA is TGTGCCAGTACTGCTGCGGTGAACACTGAAGCTTTCTTT. It translates to CASTAAVNTEAFF.

This CDR3 reads CASSARQDYYGYTF. The CDR3 DNA is TGTGCCAGTAGTGCCCGACAGGATTATTATGGCTACACCTTC. The chain couples TRBV19 to TRBJ1-2; perhaps TRBD1 as D (6 bases). CDR3 size: 14 residues. Looked up from germline, CDR1 is LNHDA and CDR2 is SQIVND (reference sequence). Trimming pared 5 bases from V and 5 bases from J, leaving 15 bases between.

This chain uses TRBV5-1 with TRBJ1-2; 7 nucleotides agree with TRBD1. Per the germline V gene, CDR1 is SGHRS and CDR2 is YFSETQ. The CDR3 extends over 15 amino acids. Trimming at V came to 0 bases and at J to 2 bases, leaving 4 bases not matched to a gene. Here the CDR3 DNA reads TGCGCCAGCAGCTTGGATGGCAGGGGGAACTATGGCTACACCTTC. Translating gives CASSLDGRGNYGYTF.

This chain links TRBV6-5 with TRBJ1-5; TRBD1 aligns across 7 bases. The J segment lost 4 bases and the V segment lost 0 bases, leaving 6 bases of the junction unmatched. Germline CDR1 reads MNHEY; CDR2 reads SVGAGI. The CDR3 has 16 residues. CDR3 nucleotide sequence: TGTGCCAGCAGTTACTCGCGAACAGGGGATAATCAGCCCCAGCATTTT. Translation gives CASSYSRTGDNQPQHF.

This clone appeared a single time. The chain links TRBV7-3 to TRBJ2-2, with TRBD2 identical over 10 bases. Germline trimming cut 5 bases from V and 0 bases from J; bases unmatched to any gene: 3. Germline V gives CDR1 SGHTA, CDR2 FQGTGA. The CDR3 runs 16 residues. The CDR3 is CASSVAGGPNTGELFF. The CDR3, as DNA: TGTGCCAGCAGCGTAGCGGGGGGACCGAACACCGGGGAGCTGTTTTTT.

CDR3 nucleotide sequence: TGTGCCAGCAGTCGGGCTGGGAGCAATCAGCCCCAGCATTTT. It encodes CASSRAGSNQPQHF. This chain uses TRBV3-1 (or the pseudogene TRBV3-2) with TRBJ1-5; D ambiguous. Germline V gene sequence: CDR1 LGHDT, CDR2 YNNKEL (reference sequence). The CDR3 has 14 amino acids. The ends were cut back, 6 bases at V and 1 base at J, with 10 bases in the middle.

The rearrangement uses TRBV2 and TRBJ2-7; 9 bases map to TRBD2. The CDR3 contains 15 residues. With V trimmed by 0 bases and J by 6 bases, 6 bases remained unmatched. Germline CDR1 is SNHLY and CDR2 is FYNNEI. The CDR3 DNA reads as TGTGCCAGCAGTGAAGCGGTTAGCGGGGGTACCGAGCAGTACTTC. Its translation is CASSEAVSGGTEQYF.

This clone was detected only once. The chain recombines TRBV3-1 (or the pseudogene TRBV3-2) with TRBJ1-1; TRBD1 matches 7 bases. CDR1 is LGHDT, CDR2 YNNKEL, per germline (reference sequence). This CDR3 is 15 amino acids long. Germline trimming cut 0 bases from V and 6 bases from J; bases unmatched to any gene: 7. CDR3 protein: CASSQDLGGWAEAFF. The CDR3 DNA follows: TGTGCCAGCAGCCAAGATCTAGGGGGCTGGGCTGAAGCTTTCTTT.

Only a few counts were recorded for this clone. The chain couples TRBV29-1 to TRBJ2-3; TRBD2 aligns across 7 bases. There are 16 residues in the CDR3. Germline CDR1 reads SQVTM; CDR2 reads ANQGSEA. Germline trimming cut 4 bases from V and 8 bases from J; bases unmatched to any gene: 18. Written as DNA, the CDR3 is TGCAGCGTTGCGGGTCTTCGGGGGAGGGTGGACGGTACGCAGTATTTT. Its protein is CSVAGLRGRVDGTQYF.

The gene calls are TRBV18 and TRBJ1-5; TRBD1 is a possible D gene (5 bases). CDR1 is KGHSH and CDR2 is LQKENI in the germline V gene. The CDR3 is 14 residues long. V lost 3 bases and J lost 1, with 7 bases in between. Here the CDR3 reads CASSPGGSNQPQHF. In DNA, the CDR3 is TGTGCCAGCTCACCTGGGGGAAGCAATCAGCCCCAGCATTTT. Full variable domain (outside the CDR3, taken from reference TRBV18 and TRBJ1-5): NAGVMQNPRHLVRRRGQEARLRCSPMKGHSHVYWYRQLPEEGLKFMVYLQKENIIDESGMPKERFSAEFPKEGPSILRIQQVVRGDSAAYFCASSPGGSNQPQHFGDGTRLSIL.

The chain uses TRBV7-9 and TRBJ2-7, with TRBD1 identical over 8 bases. CDR1 and CDR2 (germline): SEHNR, FQNEAQ (reference sequence). The CDR3 covers 12 residues. Trimming removed 4 bases from V and 7 bases from J; junction bases left unmatched: 3. The chain's CDR3 is CASSSTGGEQYF. The CDR3 DNA is TGTGCCAGCAGCTCCACAGGGGGTGAGCAGTACTTC.

The V gene is TRBV30, the J gene TRBJ1-1; D is unclear. The CDR3 has 10 residues. Germline CDR1 and CDR2: GTSNPN and SVGIG (reference sequence). V dropped 5 bases and J dropped 5 bases, with 6 bases sitting between them. The CDR3 DNA sequence: TGTGCCTGGCACCGGACTGAAGCTTTCTTT. Its translation: CAWHRTEAFF.

The gene calls are TRBV18 and TRBJ1-1, with 7 nucleotides matching TRBD1. This CDR3 is built from 13 residues. Germline assignment: CDR1 KGHSH and CDR2 LQKENI. The V and J ends lost 3 bases and 7 bases, in that order; junction bases with no gene match: 5. Written as DNA, the CDR3 is TGTGCCAGCTCACCGAGACAGGGTAATGAAGCTTTCTTT. This translates into CASSPRQGNEAFF.

V usage is TRBV10-3 and J usage is TRBJ1-2; 7 positions match TRBD1. The CDR3 consists of 14 residues. Germline CDR1 and CDR2: ENHRY and SYGVKD. The V gene end was trimmed by 4 bases and the J gene end by 8 bases; junction bases not matched to a gene: 10. The CDR3 region is CAISGTTGTEGYTF. The CDR3 region has the DNA TGTGCCATCAGTGGTACGACAGGGACCGAAGGCTACACCTTC.

As regards this clone: Other DNA sequences in this sample translate to the same CDR3. The chain is built from TRBV12-3 or TRBV12-4 and TRBJ1-5; D perhaps matches TRBD1 (6 bases). There are 13 residues in the CDR3. V lost 6 bases to trimming and J lost 1 base, with 7 bases between them. This chain's CDR3 is CASRQGSNQPQHF. CDR3 in DNA: TGTGCCAGCAGACAGGGAAGCAATCAGCCCCAGCATTTT.

This sequence joins TRBV5-5 and TRBJ1-1; TRBD1 agrees at 7 bases. The CDR3 is 15 residues long. The germline V gene encodes CDR1 SGHKS and CDR2 YYEKEE (reference sequence). The V segment lost 4 bases and the J segment 1 base; nucleotides outside the gene matches: 7. The CDR3 here is CASSLQGRTNTEAFF. The CDR3 DNA reads as TGTGCCAGCAGCCTACAGGGGAGGACGAACACTGAAGCTTTCTTT.

The chain uses TRBV30 and TRBJ1-5; possible D gene TRBD1, 5 bases. Germline V CDR1 and CDR2: GTSNPN, SVGIG (reference sequence). The CDR3 spans 16 residues. The V and J ends lost 1 base and 0 bases respectively, with 13 bases between them. CDR3 sequence (DNA): TGTGCCTGGAGTGACCCCAGGGCTTTTAGCAATCAGCCCCAGCATTTT. Residues: CAWSDPRAFSNQPQHF.

This rearrangement joins TRBV5-1 to TRBJ2-3; tentatively, D is TRBD1 (7 bases). Germline V gives CDR1 SGHRS, CDR2 YFSETQ. This CDR3 has 15 amino acids. Trimming took off 0 bases at V and 3 bases at J, with 11 bases between the two ends. The CDR3 DNA sequence: TGCGCCAGCAGCTTGGATGCAGGGGGGACAGATACGCAGTATTTT. Protein: CASSLDAGGTDTQYF.